This T cell receptor (beta chain) was captured in a study of CD8 T cells in Susac syndrome. Germline CDR1 PRHDT, CDR2 FYEKMQ (reference sequence). V was pared by 5 bases and J by 6 bases, with 8 bases of the junction left unmatched. This CDR3 region has 16 residues. It was with random hexamers that 0.5 to 1 ug RNA was reverse transcribed. TCRdb itself ran the immunoSEQ multiplex PCR reads through MiXCR, one entry per CDR3 protein. The sample lists 150,000 to 200,000 distinct CDR3 sequences; 93% were seen once. The J gene is TRBJ2-1, the V gene TRBV13; 12 positions agree with TRBD2. Sequenced: CD4+ T cells from PBMCs. The receptor was isolated from a human donor in good health. The CDR3 is CASSTLTSGGPNEQFF. The CDR3 DNA sequence: TGTGCCAGCAGCACCCTGACTAGCGGGGGCCCCAATGAGCAGTTCTTC.